The 14 T cell receptor beta chains below were found in one sample sequenced in a study of vaccination and CD4 T cells after COVID-19. Their antigens remain unidentified. The sample's treatment: roughly 11-day PBMC culture with coronavirus spike peptide pools or control peptides (ViraFEST assay). Sequencing of the DNA from cultured CD4+ T cells was carried out with the Oncomine TCR Beta short-read assay. TCRdb fed the PCR reads into MiXCR, producing one record per CDR3 protein. The sample contains nearly 7,000 distinct CDR3 sequences, 74% of which appear only once. Sequenced: CD4+ T cells from blood, cultured in vitro. The receptors come from a human donor who had recovered from COVID-19.

V usage is TRBV7-2 and J usage is TRBJ1-2; D unresolved. Germline V gene sequence: CDR1 SGHTA, CDR2 FQGNSA. This CDR3 is built from 14 residues. V shed 5 bases and J shed 3 bases, with 13 bases lying between them. CDR3 sequence (DNA): TGTGCCAGCAGCCCCCCCGGCAGTCACTATGGCTACACCTTC. It encodes CASSPPGSHYGYTF.

The chain combines TRBV7-9 with TRBJ1-2, with 9 bases that match TRBD1. This CDR3 spans 14 amino acids. Germline CDR1 reads SEHNR; CDR2 reads FQNEAQ (reference sequence). Trimming removed 5 bases from V and 8 bases from J; junction bases left unmatched: 9. The CDR3 reads CASSHSGQGGGYTF. For the CDR3, the DNA is TGTGCCAGCAGCCACTCGGGACAGGGAGGCGGCTACACCTTC.

This clonotype was detected only a few times. The genes are TRBV7-2 and TRBJ1-6, with TRBD1 as a possible D gene (5 bases). Looked up from germline, CDR1 is SGHTA and CDR2 is FQGNSA. V lost 1 base and J lost 7, with 8 bases in between. The CDR3 loop spans 14 amino acids. The CDR3 loop is CASSLGTLNSPLHF. In nucleotides, the CDR3 is TGTGCCAGCAGCTTAGGGACACTAAATTCACCCCTCCACTTT. Based on the CDR3 plus reference TRBV7-2 and TRBJ1-6, the full variable domain is GAGVSQSPSNKVTEKGKDVELRCDPISGHTALYWYRQSLGQGLEFLIYFQGNSAPDKSGLPSDRFSAERTGGSVSTLTIQRTQQEDSAVYLCASSLGTLNSPLHFGNGTRLTVT.

The rearrangement joins TRBV5-1 to TRBJ1-5, with 8 bases identical to TRBD1. The J segment lost 7 bases and the V segment lost 4 bases, leaving 7 bases of the junction unmatched. CDR3 length: 14 amino acids. Germline values: CDR1 SGHRS, CDR2 YFSETQ. The CDR3 spells CASSRGQGDQPQHF. CDR3 bases: TGCGCCAGCAGCCGTGGACAGGGAGACCAGCCCCAGCATTTT.

CDR3 in DNA: TGTGCCAGCAGTGCGGAAGGCCAGGGACAGCCCCAGCATTTT. Protein: CASSAEGQGQPQHF. The V gene is TRBV2, the J gene TRBJ1-5; D might be TRBD1 (5 bases). The CDR3 spans 14 residues. The V end was cut by 4 bases, the J end by 7 bases, with 14 bases between. Germline assignment: CDR1 SNHLY and CDR2 FYNNEI.

This clonotype was seen a few times. Germline is not matched at one junction end, which may reflect a read error. The chain carries TRBV10-3 and TRBJ2-2; 9 bases fit TRBD1. The CDR3 has 16 amino acids. CDR1 is ENHRY and CDR2 is SYGVKD in the germline V gene. CDR3 in DNA: TGTGCCACCAGTGATCCGGGACAGGGTCGGTCCGGGGAGCTGTTTTTT. Its translation is CATSDPGQGRSGELFF.

This clonotype turned up a few times. The chain carries TRBV9 and TRBJ1-6; D not resolved. The CDR3 has 14 residues. V dropped 1 base and J dropped 6 bases, with 8 bases sitting between them. Germline CDR1 reads SGDLS; CDR2 reads YYNGEE. In DNA, the CDR3 is TGTGCCAGCAGCGTAACGGATAGTAATTCACCCCTCCACTTT. This encodes CASSVTDSNSPLHF.

The rearrangement joins TRBV20-1 to TRBJ1-6; D ambiguous. This CDR3 comprises 15 residues. Trimming stripped 0 bases from V and 15 bases from J, with 21 bases between. CDR1 is DFQATT, CDR2 SNEGSKA, per germline (reference sequence). CDR3: CSARDSIGGQDLLHF. Written as DNA, the CDR3 is TGCAGTGCTAGAGATAGTATAGGAGGCCAGGATCTCCTCCACTTT.

The V gene is TRBV21-1, the J gene TRBJ1-5; TRBD1, the D gene given by the table, was not confirmed from the DNA. TRBV21-1 is a documented pseudogene. CDR3 size: 14 residues. The CDR3 DNA reads TGTGCCAGCAGTACCGGGACGCTGAATCAGCCCCAGCATTTT. It specifies CASSTGTLNQPQHF.

The chain has TRBV20-1 and TRBJ1-3; 8 positions agree with TRBD1. With 0 bases clipped from V and 0 bases from J, the junction kept 4 bases outside the gene matches. CDR1 is DFQATT, CDR2 SNEGSKA, per germline (reference sequence). There are 16 residues in the CDR3. In nucleotides, the CDR3 is TGCAGTGCTAGAGATCTGGACAGGGACTCTGGAAACACCATATATTTT. This encodes CSARDLDRDSGNTIYF.

This clonotype is large by share. The V call is TRBV20-1, the J call TRBJ1-5; 7 bases agree with TRBD1. The CDR3 runs 13 residues. Germline V gives CDR1 DFQATT, CDR2 SNEGSKA (reference sequence). With 6 bases clipped from V and 4 bases from J, the junction kept 6 bases outside the gene matches. DNA of the CDR3: TGCAGTGCCCCCGACAGGGAGAATCAGCCCCAGCATTTT. This translates into CSAPDRENQPQHF.

This sequence joins TRBV20-1 and TRBJ1-2, with D perhaps TRBD1 (5 bases). V gave up 1 base and J gave up 4 bases, with 22 bases separating them. The germline V gene encodes CDR1 DFQATT and CDR2 SNEGSKA (reference sequence). The CDR3 runs to 17 residues. This CDR3 reads CSARASGSGVLSYGYTF. The DNA for the CDR3 is TGCAGTGCTAGAGCTTCCGGGTCGGGGGTTCTTAGCTATGGCTACACCTTC.

V is TRBV20-1 and J is TRBJ1-1, with 7 bases aligning to TRBD1. CDR3 length: 13 residues. Trimming at V came to 6 bases and at J to 5 bases, leaving 9 bases not matched to a gene. Germline loops: CDR1 DFQATT, CDR2 SNEGSKA (reference sequence). CDR3 amino acids: CSAAHRGKTEAFF. In DNA form, the CDR3 reads TGCAGTGCGGCTCACAGGGGAAAGACTGAAGCTTTCTTT.

The chain recombines TRBV24-1 with TRBJ2-3, with 11 nucleotides matching TRBD2. The trim removed 6 bases at V and 0 bases at J, leaving 7 bases unmatched. The CDR3 has 17 amino acids. The germline V gene has CDR1 KGHDR and CDR2 SFDVKD. CDR3 loop: CATSPGLADTSTDTQYF. The DNA of the CDR3 is TGTGCCACCAGTCCGGGACTAGCGGACACTAGCACAGATACGCAGTATTTT.